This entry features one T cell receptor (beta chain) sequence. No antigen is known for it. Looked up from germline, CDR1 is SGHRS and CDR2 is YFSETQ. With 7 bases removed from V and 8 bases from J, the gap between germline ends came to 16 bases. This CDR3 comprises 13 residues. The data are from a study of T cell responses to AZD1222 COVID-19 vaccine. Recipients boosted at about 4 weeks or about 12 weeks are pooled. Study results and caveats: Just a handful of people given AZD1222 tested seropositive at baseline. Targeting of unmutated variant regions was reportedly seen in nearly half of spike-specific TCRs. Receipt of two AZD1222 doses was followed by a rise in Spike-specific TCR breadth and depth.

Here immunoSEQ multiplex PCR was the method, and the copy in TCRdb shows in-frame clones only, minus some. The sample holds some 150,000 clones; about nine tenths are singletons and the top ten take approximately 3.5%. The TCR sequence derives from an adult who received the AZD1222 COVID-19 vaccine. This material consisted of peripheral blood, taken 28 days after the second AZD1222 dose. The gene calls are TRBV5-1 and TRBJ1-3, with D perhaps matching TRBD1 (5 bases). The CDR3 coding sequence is TGCGCCAGCCAACCTCAGGGACTGGACACCATATATTTT. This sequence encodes CASQPQGLDTIYF.